This TCR beta chain originates from a study of cytomegalovirus exposure and HLA in healthy donors. Looking at the study overall: Previous work identified 120 million or so unique TCR beta sequences from 150 million to 200 million T cells.

PCR was performed using 60 Vbeta and 13 Jbeta primers. The repertoire was sequenced with immunoSEQ multiplex PCR; TCRdb's copy has only in-frame clones and lacks some. The sample carries some 180,000 clones, approximately 78% recorded once. V shed 4 bases, J shed 0 bases, and the junction held 3 bases outside the gene matches. Germline values: CDR1 MNHNS, CDR2 SASEGT. CDR3 size: 14 residues. Study-wide findings and caveats: There were 160 or so TCR beta chains listed as cytomegalovirus-associated.

In the case of this clone: Its target is unknown.

The genes are TRBV6-1 and TRBJ2-7; TRBD1 matches 7 bases. Sequenced: PBMCs. This clonotype originated in a woman in her 30s in good health and CMV-seropositive. CDR3 sequence (DNA): TGTGCCAGCAGTGTTGGGACAGTCTCCTACGAGCAGTACTTC. It is translated as CASSVGTVSYEQYF.